This T cell receptor beta chain was retrieved from a study of T cell responses to AZD1222 COVID-19 vaccine. CDR1 is MNHNS, CDR2 SASEGT, per germline. Trimming took off 1 base at V and 4 bases at J, with 7 bases between the two ends. The CDR3 is made up of 13 amino acids. Repertoires were generated with immunoSEQ multiplex PCR, while TCRdb's copy carries only in-frame clones and drops some. Of about 160,000 clones in the sample, over 75% were seen once. V usage is TRBV6-1 and J usage is TRBJ1-1; D is uncertain. Source: peripheral blood, taken on day 0 of AZD1222 vaccination. The receptor was isolated from an adult in good health. The CDR3 loop reads CASSEVSATEAFF. CDR3 sequence (DNA): TGTGCCAGCAGTGAAGTTTCCGCCACTGAAGCTTTCTTT.